These T cell receptor beta chains were read from a single sample in a study of T-cell memory formation after mild COVID-19. TCRdb independently ran MiXCR on the 5' RACE reads; one entry per CDR3 protein. The sample holds approximately 210,000 distinct CDR3 sequences, approximately 30% seen once. The sequencing sample was made of PBMCs or a T cell subset sorted from them (not recorded which). These receptors all come from an adult woman who had mild COVID-19 (a few samples of this study predate the infection). Cell type and time point are not known. CDR3s include the opening cysteine and the closing phenylalanine or tryptophan. D genes are given only for firm matches. A clone size is listed for some rows: how often the clone was seen (once, few, many), or a class if it is expanded.

abundance: many
d_gene: NA
v_gene: TRBV19
j_gene: TRBJ1-5
CDR3aa: CASSIRGTFYSNQPQHF
CDR3nt: TGTGCCAGTAGTATTAGGGGGACCTTTTATAGCAATCAGCCCCAGCATTTT

abundance: NA
d_gene: TRBD1
v_gene: TRBV30
j_gene: TRBJ2-5
CDR3aa: CAWSAGQGWETQYF
CDR3nt: TGTGCCTGGAGCGCCGGACAGGGTTGGGAGACCCAGTACTTC

abundance: NA
d_gene: TRBD2
v_gene: TRBV28
j_gene: TRBJ2-7
CDR3aa: CASSFRRGSSYEQYF
CDR3nt: TGTGCCAGCAGTTTCCGGCGGGGGTCCTCCTACGAGCAGTACTTC

abundance: NA
d_gene: NA
v_gene: TRBV30
j_gene: TRBJ1-6
CDR3aa: CAWSQDLYNSPLHF
CDR3nt: TGTGCCTGGAGTCAGGACTTATATAATTCACCCCTCCACTTT

abundance: NA
d_gene: NA
v_gene: TRBV18
j_gene: TRBJ1-2
CDR3aa: CASSPGQSPNYGYTF
CDR3nt: TGTGCCAGCTCACCGGGGCAGAGTCCTAACTATGGCTACACCTTC

abundance: NA
d_gene: NA
v_gene: TRBV4-1
j_gene: TRBJ2-7
CDR3aa: CASSLRTASAYEQYF
CDR3nt: TGCGCCAGCAGCCTTAGGACAGCTTCTGCCTACGAGCAGTACTTC

abundance: few
d_gene: NA
v_gene: TRBV7-2
j_gene: TRBJ2-2
CDR3aa: CATTLRETGELFF
CDR3nt: TGTGCCACCACGCTAAGGGAAACCGGGGAGCTGTTTTTT

abundance: NA
d_gene: TRBD1
v_gene: TRBV12-3/TRBV12-4
j_gene: TRBJ1-3
CDR3aa: CASSLGTGGSGNTIYF
CDR3nt: TGTGCCAGCAGTTTGGGGACAGGGGGCTCTGGAAACACCATATATTTT

abundance: NA
d_gene: NA
v_gene: TRBV6-6
j_gene: TRBJ2-1
CDR3aa: CASSYRYEQFF
CDR3nt: TGTGCCAGCAGTTATCGGTATGAGCAGTTCTTC

abundance: NA
d_gene: TRBD2
v_gene: TRBV30
j_gene: TRBJ2-7
CDR3aa: CAWRVGGDGEQYF
CDR3nt: TGTGCCTGGAGGGTGGGAGGGGATGGCGAGCAGTACTTC

abundance: NA
d_gene: NA
v_gene: TRBV7-9
j_gene: TRBJ2-7
CDR3aa: CASSPGGTDVDEQYF
CDR3nt: TGTGCCAGCAGCCCCGGGGGCACGGACGTCGACGAGCAGTACTTC

abundance: few
d_gene: NA
v_gene: TRBV5-6
j_gene: TRBJ2-3
CDR3aa: CASSLGGHTDTQYF
CDR3nt: TGTGCCAGCAGCTTGGGGGGCCACACAGATACGCAGTATTTT

abundance: few
d_gene: TRBD2
v_gene: TRBV29-1
j_gene: TRBJ2-4
CDR3aa: CSVERLAGANGDIQYF
CDR3nt: TGCAGCGTGGAAAGGCTAGCGGGAGCGAACGGGGACATTCAGTACTTC

abundance: NA
d_gene: NA
v_gene: TRBV2
j_gene: TRBJ1-1
CDR3aa: CASTGLGGEAFF
CDR3nt: TGTGCCAGCACTGGATTGGGAGGAGAAGCTTTCTTT

abundance: NA
d_gene: NA
v_gene: TRBV7-9
j_gene: TRBJ2-1
CDR3aa: CASSLWSSFKDGTYNEQFF
CDR3nt: TGTGCCAGCAGCTTGTGGTCGTCCTTCAAGGATGGTACCTACAATGAGCAGTTCTTC

abundance: few
d_gene: NA
v_gene: TRBV5-4
j_gene: TRBJ1-1
CDR3aa: CASSPGGRANTEAFF
CDR3nt: TGTGCCAGCAGCCCAGGTGGCCGTGCGAACACTGAAGCTTTCTTT

abundance: NA
d_gene: NA
v_gene: TRBV11-2
j_gene: TRBJ2-3
CDR3aa: CASSPTSPDTQYF
CDR3nt: TGTGCCAGCAGCCCCACCAGCCCGGATACGCAGTATTTT

abundance: NA
d_gene: TRBD1
v_gene: TRBV24-1
j_gene: TRBJ2-7
CDR3aa: CATSVGTGGSYEQYF
CDR3nt: TGTGCCACCAGTGTTGGGACAGGGGGTTCCTACGAGCAGTACTTC

abundance: few
d_gene: NA
v_gene: TRBV6-5
j_gene: TRBJ1-6
CDR3aa: CASSYSGPYGHPLHF
CDR3nt: TGTGCCAGCAGTTACTCGGGTCCTTATGGCCACCCCCTCCACTTT

abundance: NA
d_gene: NA
v_gene: TRBV11-2
j_gene: TRBJ2-7
CDR3aa: CASSFGGVYEQYF
CDR3nt: TGTGCCAGCAGCTTTGGTGGGGTCTACGAGCAGTACTTC

abundance: NA
d_gene: NA
v_gene: TRBV4-2
j_gene: TRBJ2-1
CDR3aa: CASSQTGSSSYNEQFF
CDR3nt: TGTGCCAGCAGCCAAACAGGCTCGAGTTCCTACAATGAGCAGTTCTTC

abundance: NA
d_gene: NA
v_gene: TRBV5-1
j_gene: TRBJ1-2
CDR3aa: CASARDTDYGYTF
CDR3nt: TGCGCCAGCGCACGGGACACGGACTATGGCTACACCTTC

abundance: NA
d_gene: NA
v_gene: TRBV5-1
j_gene: TRBJ2-7
CDR3aa: CASSAGAGTYEQYF
CDR3nt: TGCGCCAGCAGCGCCGGCGCCGGCACCTACGAGCAGTACTTC

abundance: few
d_gene: TRBD2
v_gene: TRBV20-1
j_gene: TRBJ2-1
CDR3aa: CSASHTGLDMWEQFF
CDR3nt: TGCAGTGCTAGTCACACGGGACTAGATATGTGGGAGCAGTTCTTC

abundance: few
d_gene: NA
v_gene: TRBV25-1
j_gene: TRBJ2-7
CDR3aa: CATTGKGEYEQYF
CDR3nt: TGTGCCACCACAGGGAAGGGCGAATACGAGCAGTACTTC

abundance: NA
d_gene: NA
v_gene: TRBV5-6
j_gene: TRBJ2-5
CDR3aa: CASSPRGRGPETQYF
CDR3nt: TGTGCCAGCAGCCCGCGGGGGCGCGGGCCGGAGACCCAGTACTTC

abundance: few
d_gene: NA
v_gene: TRBV20-1
j_gene: TRBJ2-5
CDR3aa: CSARDGSRGRVLGETQYF
CDR3nt: TGCAGTGCTAGAGATGGTAGTCGCGGCAGGGTGTTGGGAGAGACCCAGTACTTC

abundance: NA
d_gene: NA
v_gene: TRBV27
j_gene: TRBJ2-6
CDR3aa: CASRGRRGSGANVLTF
CDR3nt: TGTGCCAGCAGGGGAAGGAGGGGCTCTGGGGCCAACGTCCTGACTTTC

abundance: many
d_gene: NA
v_gene: TRBV6-4
j_gene: TRBJ2-3
CDR3aa: CASSDSKGGPTDTQYF
CDR3nt: TGTGCCAGCAGTGACTCGAAGGGGGGGCCAACAGATACGCAGTATTTT

abundance: few
d_gene: TRBD2
v_gene: TRBV7-8
j_gene: TRBJ2-1
CDR3aa: CASSLPGGTNYNEQFF
CDR3nt: TGTGCCAGCAGCTTACCAGGCGGGACTAACTACAATGAGCAGTTCTTC

abundance: few
d_gene: NA
v_gene: TRBV6-2/TRBV6-3
j_gene: TRBJ2-3
CDR3aa: CASSFPPVDLADTQYF
CDR3nt: TGTGCCAGCAGTTTCCCCCCTGTGGATCTGGCAGATACGCAGTATTTT

abundance: few
d_gene: NA
v_gene: TRBV4-1
j_gene: TRBJ2-5
CDR3aa: CASSQDKGRLETQYF
CDR3nt: TGCGCCAGCAGCCAAGATAAGGGGAGGTTAGAGACCCAGTACTTC

abundance: NA
d_gene: TRBD1
v_gene: TRBV3-1
j_gene: TRBJ2-5
CDR3aa: CASSHIGTVETQYF
CDR3nt: TGTGCCAGCAGTCACATCGGGACAGTAGAGACCCAGTACTTC

abundance: few
d_gene: TRBD2
v_gene: TRBV5-5
j_gene: TRBJ2-1
CDR3aa: CASSLIGGRSNNEQFF
CDR3nt: TGTGCCAGCAGCTTGATCGGCGGGAGGTCAAACAATGAGCAGTTCTTC

abundance: NA
d_gene: NA
v_gene: TRBV4-1
j_gene: TRBJ2-7
CDR3aa: CASSAIWRGSYEQYF
CDR3nt: TGCGCCAGCAGCGCCATTTGGCGGGGATCCTACGAGCAGTACTTC

abundance: NA
d_gene: NA
v_gene: TRBV2
j_gene: TRBJ2-7
CDR3aa: CASTDGAYEQYF
CDR3nt: TGTGCCAGCACGGACGGAGCCTACGAGCAGTACTTC

abundance: few
d_gene: NA
v_gene: TRBV7-3
j_gene: TRBJ2-2
CDR3aa: CASSPASSPGYTGELFF
CDR3nt: TGTGCCAGCAGCCCCGCCAGCAGTCCGGGTTACACCGGGGAGCTGTTTTTT

abundance: few
d_gene: NA
v_gene: TRBV25-1
j_gene: TRBJ2-5
CDR3aa: CASSEYQGSRETQYF
CDR3nt: TGTGCCAGCAGTGAATATCAAGGGTCTCGAGAGACCCAGTACTTC

abundance: NA
d_gene: NA
v_gene: TRBV15
j_gene: TRBJ1-5
CDR3aa: CATSRGQADNQPQHF
CDR3nt: TGTGCCACCAGCAGAGGACAGGCCGACAATCAGCCCCAGCATTTT

abundance: NA
d_gene: TRBD2
v_gene: TRBV2
j_gene: TRBJ2-7
CDR3aa: CASSAGTSAVPGTYEQYF
CDR3nt: TGTGCCAGCAGTGCCGGGACTAGCGCGGTCCCCGGGACCTACGAGCAGTACTTC

abundance: NA
d_gene: NA
v_gene: TRBV11-2
j_gene: TRBJ2-3
CDR3aa: CASSLVAPGGRTDTQYF
CDR3nt: TGTGCCAGCAGCTTAGTAGCGCCCGGGGGTCGGACAGATACGCAGTATTTT

abundance: NA
d_gene: NA
v_gene: TRBV27
j_gene: TRBJ1-6
CDR3aa: CASSQAAGATDSPLHF
CDR3nt: TGTGCCAGCAGTCAGGCAGCGGGGGCGACGGATTCACCCCTCCACTTT

abundance: NA
d_gene: NA
v_gene: TRBV6-1
j_gene: TRBJ1-5
CDR3aa: CASSPTQKQGPQHF
CDR3nt: TGTGCCAGCAGTCCAACTCAAAAACAAGGGCCTCAGCATTTT

abundance: NA
d_gene: NA
v_gene: TRBV7-9
j_gene: TRBJ2-1
CDR3aa: CASSLGGGDNEQFF
CDR3nt: TGTGCCAGCAGCTTAGGGGGTGGGGACAATGAGCAGTTCTTC

abundance: NA
d_gene: NA
v_gene: TRBV27
j_gene: TRBJ2-7
CDR3aa: CASSFGGQSGEQYF
CDR3nt: TGTGCCAGCAGTTTCGGGGGCCAGTCGGGTGAGCAGTACTTC

abundance: few
d_gene: NA
v_gene: TRBV7-2
j_gene: TRBJ2-3
CDR3aa: CASSLDIDRWDDTQYF
CDR3nt: TGTGCCAGCAGCTTAGACATAGACCGCTGGGATGATACGCAGTATTTT

abundance: NA
d_gene: TRBD1
v_gene: TRBV5-1
j_gene: TRBJ2-1
CDR3aa: CASSPLGQFGEQFF
CDR3nt: TGCGCCAGCAGCCCTCTGGGACAGTTTGGTGAGCAGTTCTTC

abundance: NA
d_gene: NA
v_gene: TRBV27
j_gene: TRBJ2-5
CDR3aa: CASSRQVARKETQYF
CDR3nt: TGTGCCAGCAGTCGACAGGTTGCTCGGAAAGAGACCCAGTACTTC

abundance: NA
d_gene: NA
v_gene: TRBV20-1
j_gene: TRBJ2-7
CDR3aa: CSARGGSRSSYEQYF
CDR3nt: TGCAGTGCTAGAGGGGGTAGCCGGAGCTCCTACGAGCAGTACTTC

abundance: few
d_gene: NA
v_gene: TRBV6-6
j_gene: TRBJ2-7
CDR3aa: CASTEGRDPTSRQYF
CDR3nt: TGTGCCAGCACCGAGGGACGAGATCCTACCTCGCGGCAGTACTTC